Listed below are T cell receptor beta chains from one sample, sequenced in a study of T-cell reconstitution after alpha-beta-depleted transplantation in children. Using its own MiXCR run on the PCR reads, TCRdb lists one record per CDR3 protein. Among approximately 220,000 distinct CDR3 sequences listed, roughly 18% were seen once. This sample comprised PBMCs, mostly from graft donor cells, obtained 360 days after TCRalphabeta/CD19-depleted stem cell transplant. These receptors were obtained from a male patient aged 2 to 9 who had a stem cell transplant for acute lymphoblastic leukemia, so the T cells may come from the graft donor. Each CDR3 is given with its conserved first and last residue. D genes are given only for firm matches. Rows give clone size only sometimes, using once, few, many, or a class for an expanded clone.

D gene: NA
V gene: TRBV7-2
CDR3 length: 15
clone size: NA
J gene: TRBJ2-5
CDR3 DNA: TGTGCCAGCAGCTTAGCGGGTAGGGGCCAAGAGACCCAGTACTTC
CDR3 protein: CASSLAGRGQETQYF

D gene: NA
V gene: TRBV6-2/TRBV6-3
CDR3 length: 14
clone size: few
J gene: TRBJ2-3
CDR3 DNA: TGTGCCAGCAGTTTTCCAGGAACCACAGATACGCAGTATTTT
CDR3 protein: CASSFPGTTDTQYF

D gene: NA
V gene: TRBV30
CDR3 length: 16
clone size: NA
J gene: TRBJ2-1
CDR3 DNA: TGTGCCTGGAGTGTAGACTACGGCCTAGGATTCAATGAGCAGTTCTTC
CDR3 protein: CAWSVDYGLGFNEQFF

D gene: NA
V gene: TRBV5-2
CDR3 length: 14
clone size: NA
J gene: TRBJ2-2
CDR3 DNA: TGTGCCATGGGCCCCGGACGGAACACCGGGGAGCTGTTTTTT
CDR3 protein: CAMGPGRNTGELFF

D gene: NA
V gene: TRBV11-2
CDR3 length: 14
clone size: NA
J gene: TRBJ2-2
CDR3 DNA: TGTGCCAGCAGCCTTCGGGTGGACACCGGGGAGCTGTTTTTT
CDR3 protein: CASSLRVDTGELFF

D gene: TRBD1
V gene: TRBV7-2
CDR3 length: 14
clone size: NA
J gene: TRBJ2-7
CDR3 DNA: TGTGCCAGCAGCTTCACAGGGGGATCCTACGAGCAGTACTTC
CDR3 protein: CASSFTGGSYEQYF

D gene: NA
V gene: TRBV27
CDR3 length: 15
clone size: few
J gene: TRBJ2-2
CDR3 DNA: TGTGCCAGCAGTTTTGGCGGGGTTTTAACCGGGGAGCTGTTTTTT
CDR3 protein: CASSFGGVLTGELFF

D gene: TRBD2
V gene: TRBV5-6
CDR3 length: 16
clone size: many
J gene: TRBJ2-3
CDR3 DNA: TGTGCCAGCAGTACGAAACGACTAGCGGTGCCCGATACGCAGTATTTT
CDR3 protein: CASSTKRLAVPDTQYF

D gene: NA
V gene: TRBV7-2
CDR3 length: 15
clone size: few
J gene: TRBJ1-1
CDR3 DNA: TGTGCCAGCAGCTTAGGTGCGGGGGGGGGTACTGAAGCTTTCTTT
CDR3 protein: CASSLGAGGGTEAFF

D gene: TRBD1
V gene: TRBV5-1
CDR3 length: 18
clone size: few
J gene: TRBJ2-2
CDR3 DNA: TGCGCCAGCAGCCCAAGATCTTTCCGGGACAGGGGAACCGGGGAGCTGTTTTTT
CDR3 protein: CASSPRSFRDRGTGELFF

D gene: TRBD1
V gene: TRBV29-1
CDR3 length: 12
clone size: NA
J gene: TRBJ1-1
CDR3 DNA: TGCAGCGCCGACAGGGGTTCCCCCGAAGCTTTCTTT
CDR3 protein: CSADRGSPEAFF

D gene: TRBD2
V gene: TRBV7-2
CDR3 length: 15
clone size: few
J gene: TRBJ2-7
CDR3 DNA: TGTGCCAGCAGCCTCGCGGGGGGCCTCTCCTACGAGCAGTACTTC
CDR3 protein: CASSLAGGLSYEQYF

D gene: NA
V gene: TRBV6-5
CDR3 length: 15
clone size: few
J gene: TRBJ2-2
CDR3 DNA: TGTGCCAGCAGTTACTCGGGGGGTGGGGCCGGGGAGCTGTTTTTT
CDR3 protein: CASSYSGGGAGELFF

D gene: NA
V gene: TRBV30
CDR3 length: 12
clone size: many
J gene: TRBJ1-4
CDR3 DNA: TGTGCCTGGTGGGGCTTCGGTGAAAAACTGTTTTTT
CDR3 protein: CAWWGFGEKLFF

D gene: TRBD2
V gene: TRBV20-1
CDR3 length: 14
clone size: few
J gene: TRBJ2-7
CDR3 DNA: TGCAGTATTCCGCCGTTAGCGGGGGACTACGAGCAGTACTTC
CDR3 protein: CSIPPLAGDYEQYF

D gene: TRBD1
V gene: TRBV18
CDR3 length: 15
clone size: few
J gene: TRBJ2-7
CDR3 DNA: TGTGCCAGCTCACCGGGACAGGGGCATTCCTACGAGCAGTACTTC
CDR3 protein: CASSPGQGHSYEQYF

D gene: TRBD2
V gene: TRBV7-9
CDR3 length: 15
clone size: NA
J gene: TRBJ2-5
CDR3 DNA: TGTGCCAGCAGACCGCCGGGACTAGCGGACGGGACCCAGTACTTC
CDR3 protein: CASRPPGLADGTQYF

D gene: NA
V gene: TRBV4-2
CDR3 length: 13
clone size: NA
J gene: TRBJ2-1
CDR3 DNA: TGTGCCAGCAGCCAAGATTGGGCCCTAGCCCAGTTCTTC
CDR3 protein: CASSQDWALAQFF

D gene: TRBD1
V gene: TRBV12-3/TRBV12-4
CDR3 length: 11
clone size: few
J gene: TRBJ2-1
CDR3 DNA: TGTGCCAGCAGAGACCGGGACAGGTGGTTCTTC
CDR3 protein: CASRDRDRWFF

D gene: NA
V gene: TRBV20-1
CDR3 length: 14
clone size: many
J gene: TRBJ2-5
CDR3 DNA: TGCAGTGCTAGAGATCCACAAACACAAGAGACCCAGTACTTC
CDR3 protein: CSARDPQTQETQYF

D gene: TRBD2
V gene: TRBV20-1
CDR3 length: 15
clone size: few
J gene: TRBJ2-5
CDR3 DNA: TGCAGTGCCCATCGGCTAGCGGGGACCCAAGAGACCCAGTACTTC
CDR3 protein: CSAHRLAGTQETQYF

D gene: NA
V gene: TRBV29-1
CDR3 length: 13
clone size: NA
J gene: TRBJ2-1
CDR3 DNA: TGCAGCGCCACCACGAGCTCCTACAATGAGCAGTTCTTC
CDR3 protein: CSATTSSYNEQFF